One sample yielded the 19 T cell receptor beta chains listed below, sequenced in a study of cytomegalovirus exposure and HLA in healthy donors. TCRdb's copy holds only in-frame clones and misses some; the assay was immunoSEQ multiplex PCR. Of approximately 160,000 clones in the sample, 70% to 90% are singletons; the top ten hold under 2.5%. Sequenced material: PBMCs. These receptors were obtained from a man aged 25 to 40 in good health and CMV-seropositive.

This clone has just a few counts. V and J are TRBV2 and TRBJ2-3, with 10 bases aligning to TRBD1. The V segment lost 3 bases and the J segment 6 bases; nucleotides outside the gene matches: 6. This CDR3 has 15 amino acids. The germline V gene encodes CDR1 SNHLY and CDR2 FYNNEI. The CDR3 loop is CASSEGQGKGDTQYF. The CDR3 DNA sequence: TGTGCCAGCAGTGAGGGACAGGGGAAGGGGGATACGCAGTATTTT.

This clone was recorded a few times. The genes are TRBV2 and TRBJ2-5, with TRBD2 as a possible D gene (5 bases). Germline V gene data show CDR1 as SNHLY and CDR2 as FYNNEI. The CDR3 sequence is 13 residues long. V lost 5 bases and J 6 bases, leaving 13 bases between the germline ends. CDR3 sequence reads: CASSSHERQTQYF. In DNA, the CDR3 is TGTGCCAGCAGTTCGCATGAGCGGCAGACCCAGTACTTC. The variable domain in full, completed from reference TRBV2 and TRBJ2-5, reads EPEVTQTPSHQVTQMGQEVILRCVPISNHLYFYWYRQILGQKVEFLVSFYNNEISEKSEIFDDQFSVERPDGSNFTLKIRSTKLEDSAMYFCASSSHERQTQYFGPGTRLLVL.

This clone has just one count. The chain couples TRBV28 to TRBJ2-7; unclear D gene. This CDR3 is 13 amino acids long. The V gene's germline CDR1 is MDHEN and CDR2 SYDVKM. Trimming cost V 5 bases and J 5 bases, with 13 bases left between them. CDR3 nucleotide sequence: TGTGCCAGCAGTCTCCCCAGCGTCAACGAGCAGTACTTC. Encoded protein: CASSLPSVNEQYF.

The gene calls are TRBV7-5 and TRBJ1-5; TRBD1, the D gene given by the table, was not confirmed from the DNA. TRBV7-5 is designated a pseudogene. CDR3 length: 14 residues. CDR3 sequence reads: CARSLGADNQPQHF. The CDR3 region has the DNA TGTGCCAGAAGCTTAGGGGCAGACAATCAGCCCCAGCATTTT.

Comment on this clone: The same CDR3 also results from other DNA sequences found in this sample. The chain has TRBV19 and TRBJ2-7; D possibly corresponds to TRBD2 (5 bases). This CDR3 comprises 14 residues. Per germline, CDR1 LNHDA and CDR2 SQIVND (reference sequence). Trimming took off 3 bases at V and 4 bases at J, with 13 bases between the two ends. CDR3 sequence: CASSIAGGPYEQYF. The CDR3 DNA follows: TGTGCCAGTAGTATCGCCGGCGGGCCATACGAGCAGTACTTC.

Points on this clone: Additional DNA sequences in this sample encode the identical CDR3. J is TRBJ1-1 and V is TRBV5-4; 7 bases line up with TRBD1. V lost 2 bases, J lost 5 bases, and 6 bases stayed unmatched. CDR3 length: 14 residues. Germline values: CDR1 SGHNT, CDR2 YYREEE (reference sequence). The CDR3, as DNA: TGTGCCAGCAGCTTAGGGGGCGAGGGGACTGAAGCTTTCTTT. Protein product: CASSLGGEGTEAFF.

This chain uses TRBV5-6 with TRBJ2-7; 7 positions agree with TRBD1. The V gene's germline CDR1 is SGHDT and CDR2 YYEEEE. The J segment lost 3 bases and the V segment lost 4 bases, leaving 13 bases of the junction unmatched. The CDR3 contains 16 residues. CDR3 bases: TGTGCCAGCAGCCCCAATCGGGACAGTTACTACTACGAGCAGTACTTC. Amino acid sequence: CASSPNRDSYYYEQYF.

This clone was picked up one time. The chain links TRBV7-9 to TRBJ2-1, with TRBD1 matching 9 bases. The CDR3 is 17 amino acids. After removal of 5 bases from V and 6 bases from J, the junction contained 14 bases not matched to a gene. Germline CDR1 reads SEHNR; CDR2 reads FQNEAQ (reference sequence). In DNA form, the CDR3 reads TGTGCCAGCAGCACTCCACAGGGGGCAGGCCCATCCAATGAGCAGTTCTTC. This translates into CASSTPQGAGPSNEQFF. The full variable domain, completed using reference TRBV7-9 and TRBJ2-1, is DTGVSQNPRHKITKRGQNVTFRCDPISEHNRLYWYRQTLGQGPEFLTYFQNEAQLEKSRLLSDRFSAERPKGSFSTLEIQRTEQGDSAMYLCASSTPQGAGPSNEQFFGPGTRLTVL.

The rearrangement joins TRBV15 to TRBJ1-1; D remains ambiguous. V lost 1 base and J 4 bases, leaving 7 bases between the germline ends. Germline loops: CDR1 LNHNV, CDR2 YYDKDF (reference sequence). The CDR3 length is 13 residues. CDR3 in DNA: TGTGCCACCAGCAGAGGGCGGGGCACTGAAGCTTTCTTT. It encodes CATSRGRGTEAFF.

The chain links TRBV29-1 to TRBJ1-2, with TRBD1 identical over 9 bases. V lost 5 bases to trimming and J lost 3 bases; unmatched junction nucleotides: 4. Germline lookup yields CDR1 SQVTM and CDR2 ANQGSEA. The CDR3 loop spans 13 amino acids. CDR3 amino acids: CSVLTGGDYGYTF. CDR3 coding DNA: TGCAGCGTTTTGACAGGGGGGGACTATGGCTACACCTTC. The full variable domain, with the rest looked up from reference TRBV29-1 and TRBJ1-2, is SAVISQKPSRDICQRGTSLTIQCQVDSQVTMMFWYRQQPGQSLTLIATANQGSEATYESGFVIDKFPISRPNLTFSTLTVSNMSPEDSSIYLCSVLTGGDYGYTFGSGTRLTVV.

The gene calls are TRBV6-6 and TRBJ1-5, with TRBD1 matching over 8 bases. After removal of 3 bases from V and 4 bases from J, the junction contained 5 bases not matched to a gene. This CDR3 comprises 15 residues. Germline V gene sequence: CDR1 MNHNY, CDR2 SVGAGI (reference sequence). CDR3 amino acids: CASSYPGTGNQPQHF. CDR3 DNA: TGTGCCAGCAGTTATCCCGGGACAGGAAATCAGCCCCAGCATTTT.

This clone was seen only once. The chain joins TRBV7-2 to TRBJ2-3; 9 nucleotides match TRBD2. Germline trimming cut 5 bases from V and 1 base from J; bases unmatched to any gene: 10. The CDR3 loop spans 17 amino acids. The V gene's germline CDR1 is SGHTA and CDR2 FQGNSA. CDR3 amino acids: CASSRQYSGGRTDTQYF. CDR3 coding DNA: TGTGCCAGCAGCCGTCAATATAGCGGGGGACGCACAGATACGCAGTATTTT.

The V gene is TRBV29-1, the J gene TRBJ2-5; 7 bases agree with TRBD2. The J call is uncertain, as TRBJ2-7 better fits the DNA end. The CDR3 consists of 14 residues. Germline V gene data show CDR1 as SQVTM and CDR2 as ANQGSEA. The DNA for the CDR3 is TGCAGCGTTGAACTATACAGCGGGGTCTACGAGCAGTACTTC. It specifies CSVELYSGVYEQYF.

To note about this clone: The same CDR3 is also encoded by other DNA sequences in this sample. V is TRBV10-1 and J is TRBJ2-5, with a possible D match to TRBD2 (6 bases). The CDR3 is made up of 13 amino acids. V was pared by 2 bases and J by 3 bases, with 7 bases between. The V gene's germline CDR1 is WNHNN and CDR2 SYGVQD (reference sequence). CDR3 DNA sequence: TGCGCCAGCAGTGAGGGAGGGAAAGAGACCCAGTACTTC. Translation: CASSEGGKETQYF.

This chain uses TRBV19 with TRBJ1-4; a weak D match, TRBD1 (6 bases). This CDR3 is 16 amino acids long. V lost 6 bases and J lost 0, with 14 bases in between. Germline CDR1 and CDR2: LNHDA and SQIVND (reference sequence). CDR3 sequence: CASSQDGQPTNEKLFF. The CDR3 DNA follows: TGTGCCAGTAGCCAGGACGGACAGCCAACTAATGAAAAACTGTTTTTT.

As DNA, the CDR3 is TGTGCCAGCTCTCAAGGGACAGGGGGATCTGGAGTCACTGAAGCTTTCTTT. Amino acid sequence: CASSQGTGGSGVTEAFF. This chain joins TRBV18 and TRBJ1-1; 11 positions match TRBD1. CDR1 is KGHSH, CDR2 LQKENI, per germline. V lost 6 bases to trimming and J lost 4 bases; unmatched junction nucleotides: 13. This CDR3 contains 17 residues.

The chain uses TRBV5-8 and TRBJ2-5, with 9 bases lining up with TRBD1. Looked up from germline, CDR1 is SGHTS and CDR2 is YDEGEE. The CDR3 totals 17 residues. V lost 3 bases to trimming and J lost 3 bases; unmatched junction nucleotides: 12. CDR3 in amino acids: CASSYRGQGRWEETQYF. CDR3 nucleotide sequence: TGTGCCAGCAGCTATCGAGGACAGGGGCGCTGGGAAGAGACCCAGTACTTC.

The chain has TRBV18 and TRBJ1-6; D ambiguous. The CDR3 loop spans 18 amino acids. Germline CDR1 KGHSH, CDR2 LQKENI. V lost 3 bases, J lost 0 bases, and 15 bases lay in between. The CDR3 protein is CASSPVRQDSSYNSPLHF. CDR3 in DNA: TGTGCCAGCTCACCCGTCCGGCAGGATAGCTCCTATAATTCACCCCTCCACTTT. The full variable domain, rest sourced from reference TRBV18 and TRBJ1-6, is NAGVMQNPRHLVRRRGQEARLRCSPMKGHSHVYWYRQLPEEGLKFMVYLQKENIIDESGMPKERFSAEFPKEGPSILRIQQVVRGDSAAYFCASSPVRQDSSYNSPLHFGNGTRLTVT.

The chain has TRBV5-1 and TRBJ2-5, with 8 positions matching TRBD1. Trimming removed 3 bases from V and 7 bases from J; junction bases left unmatched: 17. Germline V lookup: CDR1 SGHRS, CDR2 YFSETQ. The CDR3 is 17 amino acids. Here the CDR3 DNA reads TGCGCCAGCAGCTACGGGACAGGAGTACGGGGGAAATGGACCCAGTACTTC. Translation gives CASSYGTGVRGKWTQYF.